A selection of T cell receptor beta chains follows, all from one sample in a study of T cells in Graves' hyperthyroidism and ophthalmopathy. MiXCR, run by TCRdb on the multiplex PCR reads, gives a single entry per CDR3 protein. The profile shows roughly 400,000 distinct CDR3 sequences, 11% to 15% of them singletons. The sequencing sample was made of blood. These receptors came from a man in his fifties with Graves' ophthalmopathy. Each CDR3 is given with its conserved first and last residue. The D gene is left open where the match is weak. The size entry is marked missing in some rows and otherwise reads once, few, many or a size class.

abundance: many
d_gene: -
v_gene: TRBV12-3/TRBV12-4
j_gene: TRBJ1-5
CDR3nt: TGTGCCAGCAGTTTAGAAGATAGGGAGGATCAGCCCCAGCATTTT
CDR3aa: CASSLEDREDQPQHF

abundance: many
d_gene: -
v_gene: TRBV11-2
j_gene: TRBJ1-2
CDR3nt: TGTGCCAGCAGCTTCGCCGGGACCTTCGTGGGCTACACCTTC
CDR3aa: CASSFAGTFVGYTF

abundance: many
d_gene: -
v_gene: TRBV5-1
j_gene: TRBJ2-7
CDR3nt: TGCGCCAGCAGCTTGTCCCCAGGGTTACCTACTGAGCAGTACTTC
CDR3aa: CASSLSPGLPTEQYF

abundance: few
d_gene: -
v_gene: TRBV6-6
j_gene: TRBJ2-2
CDR3nt: TGTGCCAGCAGTTACCTCAACGGGGCGGGCCGATTCCCGAACACCGGGGAGCTGTTTTTT
CDR3aa: CASSYLNGAGRFPNTGELFF

abundance: many
d_gene: -
v_gene: TRBV30
j_gene: TRBJ2-5
CDR3nt: TGTGCCTGCCGGCCCACCAAAGGGACCCAGTACTTC
CDR3aa: CACRPTKGTQYF

abundance: many
d_gene: -
v_gene: TRBV6-1
j_gene: TRBJ2-7
CDR3nt: TGTGCCAGTCGAACGACATATTCTACTAGCGAGCAGTACTTC
CDR3aa: CASRTTYSTSEQYF

abundance: -
d_gene: -
v_gene: TRBV6-5
j_gene: TRBJ1-6
CDR3nt: TGTGCCAGCAGTTACCAGGGTTCACCCCTCCACTTT
CDR3aa: CASSYQGSPLHF

abundance: -
d_gene: -
v_gene: TRBV6-6
j_gene: TRBJ2-3
CDR3nt: TGTGCCAGCAGTTACCGGACTGGGTTCCAAGAGGATACGCAGTATTTT
CDR3aa: CASSYRTGFQEDTQYF

abundance: few
d_gene: TRBD1
v_gene: TRBV20-1
j_gene: TRBJ1-5
CDR3nt: TGCAGTGCTCTCTACGGGACAGGGGGTGGTCAGCCCCAGCATTTT
CDR3aa: CSALYGTGGGQPQHF

abundance: many
d_gene: TRBD2
v_gene: TRBV5-1
j_gene: TRBJ2-7
CDR3nt: TGCGCCAGTAGACTAGCGGGAGATATTGGCGAGCAGTACTTC
CDR3aa: CASRLAGDIGEQYF

abundance: many
d_gene: TRBD2
v_gene: TRBV18
j_gene: TRBJ2-1
CDR3nt: TGTGCCAGCTCAGCCGGGACTACCAACAATGAGCAGTTCTTC
CDR3aa: CASSAGTTNNEQFF

abundance: -
d_gene: TRBD1
v_gene: TRBV5-1
j_gene: TRBJ2-5
CDR3nt: TGCGCCAGCACCTGGGGACAGCAAGAGACCCAGTACTTC
CDR3aa: CASTWGQQETQYF

abundance: few
d_gene: TRBD1
v_gene: TRBV5-8
j_gene: TRBJ1-2
CDR3nt: TGTGCCAGCAGCCTTGAGGGGGCGCGGGTATCCACTGGCTACACCTTC
CDR3aa: CASSLEGARVSTGYTF

abundance: many
d_gene: TRBD1
v_gene: TRBV20-1
j_gene: TRBJ1-5
CDR3nt: TGCAGTGCTGGGGGACAGGGGGTGCAGCCCCAGCATTTT
CDR3aa: CSAGGQGVQPQHF

abundance: many
d_gene: TRBD2
v_gene: TRBV24-1
j_gene: TRBJ2-5
CDR3nt: TGTGCCACCAGCGAGGTCGCTAGCGGGCAAGAGACCCAGTACTTC
CDR3aa: CATSEVASGQETQYF

abundance: -
d_gene: -
v_gene: TRBV2
j_gene: TRBJ2-1
CDR3nt: TGTGCCAGCAACCAGCAAGCCTACAATGAGCAGTTCTTC
CDR3aa: CASNQQAYNEQFF

abundance: few
d_gene: -
v_gene: TRBV3-1
j_gene: TRBJ1-1
CDR3nt: TGTGCCAGCAGCCGAGCAGGGATTGCGAACACTGAAGCTTTCTTT
CDR3aa: CASSRAGIANTEAFF

abundance: many
d_gene: -
v_gene: TRBV28
j_gene: TRBJ2-7
CDR3nt: TGTGCCACCTCCCTTCGCTACGAGCAGTACTTC
CDR3aa: CATSLRYEQYF

abundance: -
d_gene: TRBD1
v_gene: TRBV6-4
j_gene: TRBJ1-1
CDR3nt: TGTGCCAGCATCGAAAGGGACAGGGGTGAAACTGAAGCTTTCTTT
CDR3aa: CASIERDRGETEAFF

abundance: many
d_gene: -
v_gene: TRBV20-1
j_gene: TRBJ1-5
CDR3nt: TGCAGTGTTGGGGTGGGAGATCAGCCCCAGCATTTT
CDR3aa: CSVGVGDQPQHF

abundance: -
d_gene: -
v_gene: TRBV27
j_gene: TRBJ2-2
CDR3nt: TGTGCCAGCAGTTTTGGGACAAGGAAGGGTACCGGGGAGCTGTTTTTT
CDR3aa: CASSFGTRKGTGELFF

abundance: -
d_gene: TRBD2
v_gene: TRBV20-1
j_gene: TRBJ2-5
CDR3nt: TGCAGTGCTAGAGGGCGACTAGCGGGAAGCCGGGGCCAGTACTTC
CDR3aa: CSARGRLAGSRGQYF

abundance: many
d_gene: TRBD2
v_gene: TRBV6-1
j_gene: TRBJ2-1
CDR3nt: TGTGCCCATTCCGGGTCGGAGCGGGAGTACAATGAGCAGTTCTTC
CDR3aa: CAHSGSEREYNEQFF

abundance: many
d_gene: TRBD1
v_gene: TRBV7-9
j_gene: TRBJ1-2
CDR3nt: TGTGCCAGCACCTCGGCCGACAGGGTGGGCCGGGGCTACACCTTC
CDR3aa: CASTSADRVGRGYTF

abundance: many
d_gene: TRBD2
v_gene: TRBV29-1
j_gene: TRBJ2-7
CDR3nt: TGCAGCGTTGAAGATCGAACTAGCGGGTACGAGCAGTACTTC
CDR3aa: CSVEDRTSGYEQYF

abundance: many
d_gene: TRBD2
v_gene: TRBV6-1
j_gene: TRBJ2-3
CDR3nt: TGTGCCAGCGGCCGCGGGAGTCGCACAGATACGCAGTATTTT
CDR3aa: CASGRGSRTDTQYF

abundance: few
d_gene: TRBD2
v_gene: TRBV15
j_gene: TRBJ2-1
CDR3nt: TGTGCCACCAGCAGAGAAGGTTGGATGAGCGGGAGTTATGAGCAGTTCTTC
CDR3aa: CATSREGWMSGSYEQFF

abundance: -
d_gene: TRBD1
v_gene: TRBV18
j_gene: TRBJ1-1
CDR3nt: TGTGCCAGCTCACCAGGGACAGGGCTGGCTTTCTTT
CDR3aa: CASSPGTGLAFF

abundance: once
d_gene: -
v_gene: TRBV7-2
j_gene: TRBJ2-1
CDR3nt: TGTGCCAGCAGCCCCCGGCGGAGTCAGGGTTCGCAGAATGAGCAGTTCTTC
CDR3aa: CASSPRRSQGSQNEQFF

abundance: few
d_gene: -
v_gene: TRBV11-3
j_gene: TRBJ1-1
CDR3nt: TGTGCCAGCAGCTTCGGGGGGGAAGACACTGAAGCTTTCTTT
CDR3aa: CASSFGGEDTEAFF

abundance: many
d_gene: TRBD1
v_gene: TRBV10-3
j_gene: TRBJ2-5
CDR3nt: TGTGCCATCAGACCCGGGACAGGGCCGATCGAGACCCAGTACTTC
CDR3aa: CAIRPGTGPIETQYF